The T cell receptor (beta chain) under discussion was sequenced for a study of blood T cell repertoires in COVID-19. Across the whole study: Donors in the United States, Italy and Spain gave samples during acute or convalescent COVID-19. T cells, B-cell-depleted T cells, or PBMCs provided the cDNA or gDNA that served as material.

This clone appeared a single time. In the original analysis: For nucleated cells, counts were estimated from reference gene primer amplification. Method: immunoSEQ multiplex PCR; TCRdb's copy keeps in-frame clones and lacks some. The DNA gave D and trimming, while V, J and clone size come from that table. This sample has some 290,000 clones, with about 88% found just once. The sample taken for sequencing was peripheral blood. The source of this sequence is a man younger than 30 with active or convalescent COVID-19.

In DNA form, the CDR3 reads TGTGCCAGCAGCTCTGGACTAGCGTACTCCACAGATACGCAGTATTTT. Protein: CASSSGLAYSTDTQYF. J is TRBJ2-3 and V is TRBV9; TRBD2 matches at 9 bases. The CDR3 is made up of 16 amino acids. The V gene end was trimmed by 4 bases and the J gene end by 2 bases; junction bases not matched to a gene: 8. CDR1 and CDR2 from the germline V gene are SGDLS and YYNGEE.